The entry that follows covers one T cell receptor beta chain sequence. The data originate from a study of blood T cell repertoires in COVID-19. About the research overall: Acute and convalescent COVID-19 specimens originated in the United States, Italy and Spain. Sources were T cells, B-cell-depleted T cells, or PBMCs; the material itself was cDNA or gDNA.

As processed by the authors: By means of reference gene primer amplification, nucleated cell counts were estimated. Clones were read by immunoSEQ multiplex PCR, and TCRdb kept only the in-frame ones, dropping some. V and J calls and clone size are as listed in that table; D and trimming were resolved from the DNA. The sample carries about 27,000 clones, about 91% recorded once. Germline CDR1 MDHEN, CDR2 SYDVKM. V gave up 4 bases and J gave up 3 bases; unmatched junction bases: 9. The CDR3 extends over 16 amino acids. The receptor comes from a human donor with active COVID-19. The donor label of this sample is uncertain. The chain joins TRBV28 to TRBJ2-7; 10 positions agree with TRBD2. The sample comprised peripheral blood. DNA of the CDR3: TGTGCCAGCAGTTCCCTTAGCGGGAGGTCTCTCTACGAGCAGTACTTC. As protein: CASSSLSGRSLYEQYF.